This is a list of T cell receptor beta chains from one sample in a study of blood T cell repertoires in COVID-19. Assay: immunoSEQ multiplex PCR; the TCRdb copy retains only in-frame clones and omits some. The table lists about 140,000 clones, over 80% of them singletons. The material sequenced was peripheral blood. Source of these receptors: a human donor in a cohort sampled during active COVID-19. The CDR3 runs from the conserved cysteine through the conserved F or W. A D gene is named only where the DNA matches it firmly. Rows may omit the clone size; those that give it use once, few, many or a size class.

TRBJ2-5	TRBV3-1/TRBV3-2	13	NA	NA	TGTGCCAGCAGCCAAGTGAGCTTTGGGACCCAGTACTTC	CASSQVSFGTQYF
TRBJ2-5	TRBV5-1	15	NA	TRBD2	TGCGCCAGCAGCCGGCAGGGACTAGGCTCAGAGACCCAGTACTTC	CASSRQGLGSETQYF
TRBJ2-1	TRBV5-1	16	NA	TRBD2	TGCGCCAGCACTCCCGGGGAGGGTACAACCTACAATGAGCAGTTCTTC	CASTPGEGTTYNEQFF
TRBJ2-7	TRBV28	16	NA	NA	TGTGCCAGCAGTTGGGGTCGTGGAGGGCAGCCGTACGAGCAGTACTTC	CASSWGRGGQPYEQYF
TRBJ2-3	TRBV14	17	NA	TRBD2	TGTGCCAGCAGCCGGAGACGACTAGCGGGAACGTCAGATACGCAGTATTTT	CASSRRRLAGTSDTQYF
TRBJ1-4	TRBV5-5	14	once	NA	TGTGCCAGCAGCTTGGATAGCGGGAATGAAAAACTGTTTTTT	CASSLDSGNEKLFF
TRBJ1-4	TRBV6-5	14	NA	TRBD1	TGTGCCAGCAGCCGCGACAGGGGGCGTGAAAAACTGTTTTTT	CASSRDRGREKLFF
TRBJ1-4	TRBV25-1	15	once	TRBD1	TGTGCCAGCAGTGACCGACAGGGGGTTATAGAAAAACTGTTTTTT	CASSDRQGVIEKLFF
TRBJ1-3	TRBV28	16	few	TRBD1	TGTGCCAGCACCAATTTTGGGACAGGGGGAGGAAACACCATATATTTT	CASTNFGTGGGNTIYF
TRBJ1-4	TRBV18	13	NA	NA	TGTGCCAGCTCACCGCGGAAGGAGGAAAAACTGTTTTTT	CASSPRKEEKLFF
TRBJ2-1	TRBV20-1	12	NA	NA	TGCAGTGCTAGTCACAGGGCCAATGAGCAGTTCTTC	CSASHRANEQFF
TRBJ1-1	TRBV6-5	13	NA	TRBD1	TGTGCCAGCAGTTCGACAGGGCGCACAGAAGCTTTCTTT	CASSSTGRTEAFF
TRBJ1-1	TRBV25-1	11	NA	NA	TGTGCCAGCCGGGGGGGGACCGGGGCTTTCTTT	CASRGGTGAFF
TRBJ2-3	TRBV5-6	15	NA	TRBD1	TGTGCCAGCAGCTGGGACAGGGTTAGGCCAGATACGCAGTATTTT	CASSWDRVRPDTQYF
TRBJ2-5	TRBV5-6	15	NA	TRBD2	TGTGCCAGCAGTCGACTAGCGGGGGGACAAGAGACCCAGTACTTC	CASSRLAGGQETQYF
TRBJ1-2	TRBV30	13	NA	NA	TGTGCCTGGGCCCTCTCCCGGGGCTATGGCTACACCTTC	CAWALSRGYGYTF
TRBJ2-1	TRBV5-1	13	once	TRBD1	TGCGCCAGCAGCAGACAGGGTTACAATGAGCAGTTCTTC	CASSRQGYNEQFF
TRBJ2-1	TRBV7-6	16	NA	TRBD2	TGTGCCAGCAGCTTAGTTGGGACTAGCGGGAGTAATGAGCAGTTCTTC	CASSLVGTSGSNEQFF
TRBJ1-2	TRBV4-1	13	NA	TRBD1	TGCGCCAGCAGCCAAGGTCAGGGACAGGGCTACACCTTC	CASSQGQGQGYTF